The 7 T cell receptor beta chains presented below share a single source sample, sequenced in a study of T cell responses to AZD1222 COVID-19 vaccine. Assay used: immunoSEQ multiplex PCR; TCRdb lists only in-frame clones, some missing. In the table there are 90,000 to 100,000 clones, 87% of which are singletons. The input for sequencing was peripheral blood, taken on day 0 of AZD1222 vaccination. The source of these receptors is an adult in good health.

The count of this clone is one. This chain joins TRBV6-5 and TRBJ1-1; D is ambiguous. Trimming shortened V by 6 bases and J by 6 bases, and 8 bases separated the two germline ends. From germline, CDR1 is MNHEY and CDR2 SVGAGI. The length of the CDR3 is 11 residues. The CDR3 DNA sequence: TGTGCCAGCAGATCGGTAGCTGAAGCTTTCTTT. Translated: CASRSVAEAFF.

J is TRBJ1-2 and V is TRBV29-1; tentative D call: TRBD1 (5 bases). V was trimmed by 4 bases and J by 0 bases, leaving 12 bases between them. CDR1 SQVTM and CDR2 ANQGSEA come from the germline V gene. The CDR3 runs 14 residues. CDR3 in amino acids: CSVAPWGANYGYTF. In DNA, the CDR3 is TGCAGCGTTGCCCCTTGGGGGGCTAACTATGGCTACACCTTC.

The J gene is TRBJ2-3, the V gene TRBV27; 8 bases map to TRBD2. The V segment lost 3 bases and the J segment 2 bases; nucleotides outside the gene matches: 4. This CDR3 comprises 15 residues. Germline V gives CDR1 MNHEY, CDR2 SMNVEV (reference sequence). CDR3 coding DNA: TGTGCCAGCAGTTTGATAGCGGGGTACACAGATACGCAGTATTTT. Translating gives CASSLIAGYTDTQYF.

The chain has TRBV7-2 and TRBJ1-4; no clear D gene. The ends were cut back, 5 bases at V and 5 bases at J, with 9 bases in the middle. The CDR3 runs to 13 residues. Germline loops: CDR1 SGHTA, CDR2 FQGNSA. Here the CDR3 reads CASSRAQNEKLFF. The CDR3 DNA is TGTGCCAGCAGCCGGGCACAGAATGAAAAACTGTTTTTT.

The chain employs TRBV11-3 and TRBJ2-1; a possible D gene is TRBD2 (6 bases). The CDR3 is made up of 17 amino acids. CDR1 SGHNT and CDR2 YENEEA come from the germline V gene. With 5 bases removed from V and 3 bases from J, the gap between germline ends came to 20 bases. The CDR3: CASSPGDRGYYYNEQFF. DNA for the CDR3: TGTGCCAGCAGCCCGGGGGATCGGGGGTACTACTACAATGAGCAGTTCTTC.

This clone was observed once. The V and J genes are TRBV6-2 or TRBV6-3 and TRBJ1-5, with TRBD1 matching over 8 bases. CDR1 and CDR2 from the germline V gene are MNHEY and SVGEGT. This CDR3 is built from 16 residues. The junction had 11 bases not matched to a gene; V was cut back by 5 bases and J by 5 bases. CDR3 amino acids: CASSHTGGRSDQPQHF. The CDR3 DNA reads as TGTGCCAGCAGTCATACAGGGGGAAGGAGCGATCAGCCCCAGCATTTT.

The chain joins TRBV25-1 to TRBJ1-1, with D unresolved. Per the germline V gene, CDR1 is MGHDK and CDR2 is SYGVNS. V was clipped by 1 base and J by 5 bases, with 2 bases between them. The CDR3 totals 11 residues. The CDR3 DNA follows: TGTGCCAGCAGTGAATCAACTGAAGCTTTCTTT. It yields the protein CASSESTEAFF. Together with reference TRBV25-1 and TRBJ1-1, the CDR3 gives the full variable domain: EADIYQTPRYLVIGTGKKITLECSQTMGHDKMYWYQQDPGMELHLIHYSYGVNSTEKGDLSSESTVSRIRTEHFPLTLESARPSHTSQYLCASSESTEAFFGQGTRLTVV.